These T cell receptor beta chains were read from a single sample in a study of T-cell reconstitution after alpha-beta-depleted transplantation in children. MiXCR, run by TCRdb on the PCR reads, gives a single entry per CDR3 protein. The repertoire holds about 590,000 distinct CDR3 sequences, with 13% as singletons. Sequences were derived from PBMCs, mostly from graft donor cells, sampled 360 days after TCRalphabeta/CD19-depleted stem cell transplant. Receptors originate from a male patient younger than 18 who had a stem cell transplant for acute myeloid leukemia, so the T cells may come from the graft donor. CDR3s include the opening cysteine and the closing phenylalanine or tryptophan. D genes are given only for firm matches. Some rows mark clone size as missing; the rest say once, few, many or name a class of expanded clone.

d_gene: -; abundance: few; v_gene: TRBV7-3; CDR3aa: CASSINRVGTSYNEQFF
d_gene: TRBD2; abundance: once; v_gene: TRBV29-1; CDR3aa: CSAASGSRNEQYF
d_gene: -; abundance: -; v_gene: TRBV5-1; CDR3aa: CASSLFGKFDYEQYF
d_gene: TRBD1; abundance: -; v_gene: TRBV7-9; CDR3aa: CASSWVDRGRNEQYF
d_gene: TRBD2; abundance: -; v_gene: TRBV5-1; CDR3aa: CASGRTSGANTGELFF
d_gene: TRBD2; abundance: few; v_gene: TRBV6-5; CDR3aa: CASSYRLAGATGELFF
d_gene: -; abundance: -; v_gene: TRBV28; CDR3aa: CASSFRSGEVYF
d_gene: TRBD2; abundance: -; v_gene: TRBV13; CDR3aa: CASSLGAGGGSYEQYF
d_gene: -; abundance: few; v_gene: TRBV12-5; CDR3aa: CASGSADTQYF
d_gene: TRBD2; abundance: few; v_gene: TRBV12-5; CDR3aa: CASGLLAGGPGEQFF
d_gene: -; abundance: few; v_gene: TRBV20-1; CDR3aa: CSASDWRGVSPLHF
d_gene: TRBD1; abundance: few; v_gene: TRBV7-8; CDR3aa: CASSLVAGTVGNIQYF
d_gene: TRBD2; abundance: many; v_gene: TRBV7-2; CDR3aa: CASSSRGTSGLYEQYF
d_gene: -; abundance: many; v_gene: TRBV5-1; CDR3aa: CASSPIDFLANEQFF